Each of the 31 T cell receptor beta chains below was sequenced from the same sample in a study of OX40 agonist ivuxolimab in advanced cancers. Only in-frame clones appear in the TCRdb table, and some are missing; sequencing was by immunoSEQ multiplex PCR. Here the sample spans around 70,000 clones, 85% being singletons. The sample was CD4+ or CD8+ T cells sorted from blood, taken in a trial of the OX40 agonist ivuxolimab. The receptors derive from an adult with an advanced solid tumor such as melanoma, head and neck, liver or kidney cancer.

This chain connects TRBV5-4 to TRBJ2-7, with TRBD2 matching over 7 bases. The germline V gene encodes CDR1 SGHNT and CDR2 YYREEE (reference sequence). The J segment lost 3 bases and the V segment lost 4 bases, leaving 10 bases of the junction unmatched. This CDR3 comprises 15 residues. The CDR3 reads CASSLPGPSGYEQYF. The CDR3 region has the DNA TGTGCCAGCAGCCTCCCTGGGCCTAGCGGCTACGAGCAGTACTTC.

The gene calls are TRBV5-1 and TRBJ2-2; D remains ambiguous. CDR3 length: 15 residues. The V gene lost 0 bases and the J gene lost 0 bases, with 6 bases spanning the gap. Germline lookup yields CDR1 SGHRS and CDR2 YFSETQ. This chain's CDR3 is CASSLDHPNTGELFF. CDR3 in DNA: TGCGCCAGCAGCTTGGACCACCCGAACACCGGGGAGCTGTTTTTT.

The chain joins TRBV11-3 to TRBJ2-3; D may be TRBD1 (5 bases). The CDR3 runs to 15 residues. Trimming took 0 bases from V and 3 from J, leaving 10 bases between them. Germline values: CDR1 SGHNT, CDR2 YENEEA. CDR3 nucleotides: TGTGCCAGCAGCTTAGATCAGGGTTGGACAGATACGCAGTATTTT. It translates to CASSLDQGWTDTQYF.

The genes are TRBV7-2 and TRBJ1-3, with a tentative D call TRBD1 (5 bases). Trimming cost V 7 bases and J 0 bases, with 10 bases left between them. Looked up from germline, CDR1 is SGHTA and CDR2 is FQGNSA. The CDR3 consists of 14 residues. The CDR3 protein is CASIHDSSGNTIYF. CDR3 coding DNA: TGTGCCAGCATCCACGACAGCTCTGGAAACACCATATATTTT.

This chain connects TRBV29-1 to TRBJ2-7, with 7 bases that match TRBD1. CDR1 SQVTM and CDR2 ANQGSEA come from the germline V gene. Trimming cost V 5 bases and J 4 bases; bases outside gene matches: 11. The CDR3 loop spans 14 amino acids. The CDR3 region has the DNA TGCAGCGTTCGACAGGGTGGGGTCCCTTACGAGCAGTACTTC. As protein: CSVRQGGVPYEQYF.

The V call is TRBV27, the J call TRBJ2-7; 7 positions match TRBD1. From germline, CDR1 is MNHEY and CDR2 SMNVEV (reference sequence). The CDR3 contains 14 residues. Germline trimming cut 5 bases from V and 9 bases from J; bases unmatched to any gene: 13. As DNA, the CDR3 is TGTGCCAGCAGTCCAAAGATTGACAGGGCCGGGCAGTACTTC. Translating gives CASSPKIDRAGQYF.

V usage is TRBV14 and J usage is TRBJ2-7; the D call may be TRBD1 or TRBD2 (7 bases each). Germline CDR1 SGHDN, CDR2 FVKESK. V lost 1 base to trimming and J lost 3 bases, with 13 bases between them. The CDR3 spans 15 residues. CDR3 coding DNA: TGTGCCAGCAGCCAAGGGCAGGGGGGGAACTACGAGCAGTACTTC. Encoded protein: CASSQGQGGNYEQYF.

The chain couples TRBV15 to TRBJ1-4; D ambiguous. The length of the CDR3 is 12 residues. V lost 5 bases and J lost 4, with 5 bases in between. CDR1 is LNHNV, CDR2 YYDKDF, per germline (reference sequence). CDR3 region: CATSRSNEKLFF. DNA of the CDR3: TGTGCCACCAGCCGCAGTAATGAAAAACTGTTTTTT.

V is TRBV5-1 and J is TRBJ1-4; 9 bases fit TRBD1. Germline V gene lookup returns CDR1 SGHRS and CDR2 YFSETQ. CDR3 size: 15 residues. J was trimmed by 8 bases and V by 2 bases; bases with no gene match: 7. The CDR3 DNA reads as TGCGCCAGCAGCTTTGGGGACAGGGACGGCGAAAAACTGTTTTTT. Translation: CASSFGDRDGEKLFF. The full variable domain, rest sourced from reference TRBV5-1 and TRBJ1-4, is KAGVTQTPRYLIKTRGQQVTLSCSPISGHRSVSWYQQTPGQGLQFLFEYFSETQRNKGNFPGRFSGRQFSNSRSEMNVSTLELGDSALYLCASSFGDRDGEKLFFGSGTQLSVL.

The V and J genes are TRBV4-3 and TRBJ2-1; D is undetermined. Germline CDR1 reads LGHNA; CDR2 reads YSLEER. The CDR3 length is 14 residues. V lost 0 bases, J lost 9 bases, and 12 bases lay in between. Here the CDR3 DNA reads TGCGCCAGCAGCCAAGATCTGATGGGCGGTGAGCAGTTCTTC. Translated, it gives CASSQDLMGGEQFF.

This chain links TRBV6-5 with TRBJ2-7; tentatively, D is TRBD1 or TRBD2 (6 bases each). The CDR3 is 15 amino acids. V was shortened by 5 bases and J by 3 bases, with 17 bases between the two germline ends. Germline CDR1 MNHEY, CDR2 SVGAGI. The CDR3 nucleotides are TGTGCCAGCAGTCTGCAATTAGGGGGGCTCTACGAGCAGTACTTC. This gives the protein CASSLQLGGLYEQYF.

The V gene is TRBV6-6, the J gene TRBJ2-1; 8 nucleotides align to TRBD2. This CDR3 has 16 residues. V was clipped by 6 bases and J by 4 bases; unmatched bases: 11. CDR1 and CDR2 from the germline V gene are MNHNY and SVGAGI (reference sequence). The CDR3 spells CASRGPRGGSYNEQFF. CDR3 DNA sequence: TGTGCCAGCAGAGGGCCCCGGGGGGGCTCTTACAATGAGCAGTTCTTC.

This clone came up once. The V call is TRBV19, the J call TRBJ2-3, with D maybe TRBD1 (6 bases). The CDR3 spans 17 residues. Per germline, CDR1 LNHDA and CDR2 SQIVND (reference sequence). Trimming pared 3 bases from V and 0 bases from J, leaving 16 bases between. CDR3 amino acids: CASSMAGAYASTDTQYF. In DNA, the CDR3 is TGTGCCAGTAGTATGGCAGGGGCCTACGCTAGCACAGATACGCAGTATTTT.

The rearrangement joins TRBV4-1 to TRBJ1-6, with TRBD1 matching over 9 bases. This CDR3 comprises 18 residues. CDR1 is MGHRA, CDR2 YSYEKL, per germline. V trimming: 0 bases; J trimming: 3 bases; junction bases outside the gene matches: 6. The CDR3 protein is CASSQEARQGGYNSPLHF. CDR3 sequence (DNA): TGCGCCAGCAGCCAAGAAGCGAGACAGGGGGGCTATAATTCACCCCTCCACTTT.

This clone was found a few times. The chain uses TRBV30 and TRBJ1-4, with D tentatively TRBD1 (5 bases). V lost 0 bases and J lost 8, with 13 bases in between. The CDR3 is 14 residues long. From germline, CDR1 is GTSNPN and CDR2 SVGIG (reference sequence). The CDR3 nucleotides are TGTGCCTGGAGTGTATCGGACGGGGCCGAAAAACTGTTTTTT. It specifies CAWSVSDGAEKLFF.

The V gene is TRBV5-4, the J gene TRBJ1-1; 8 bases are a match to TRBD1. After removal of 5 bases from V and 1 base from J, the junction contained 10 bases not matched to a gene. The CDR3 consists of 16 residues. The germline V gene has CDR1 SGHNT and CDR2 YYREEE (reference sequence). CDR3 amino acids: CASSREGTGGNTEAFF. The CDR3 region has the DNA TGTGCCAGCAGTCGGGAGGGGACAGGCGGGAACACTGAAGCTTTCTTT. Variable domain in full (rest from reference TRBV5-4 and TRBJ1-1): ETGVTQSPTHLIKTRGQQVTLRCSSQSGHNTVSWYQQALGQGPQFIFQYYREEENGRGNFPPRFSGLQFPNYSSELNVNALELDDSALYLCASSREGTGGNTEAFFGQGTRLTVV.

CDR3 loop: CASSLGRGGQDTQYF. In DNA form, the CDR3 reads TGCGCCAGCAGCTTGGGCCGGGGGGGCCAGGATACGCAGTATTTT. The V gene is TRBV5-1, the J gene TRBJ2-3; 8 nucleotides agree with TRBD2. The CDR3 consists of 15 residues. CDR1 is SGHRS, CDR2 YFSETQ, per germline. The V segment lost 0 bases and the J segment 6 bases; nucleotides outside the gene matches: 6.

This chain connects TRBV9 to TRBJ1-1, with D possibly being TRBD1 (6 bases). Trimming shortened V by 2 bases and J by 3 bases, and 14 bases separated the two germline ends. This CDR3 has 15 amino acids. CDR1 is SGDLS and CDR2 is YYNGEE in the germline V gene. The CDR3 spells CASSVFRGGDTEAFF. DNA of the CDR3: TGTGCCAGCAGCGTTTTTAGAGGGGGGGACACTGAAGCTTTCTTT.

The gene calls are TRBV6-5 and TRBJ1-5, with TRBD1 matching over 8 bases. Germline V gives CDR1 MNHEY, CDR2 SVGAGI. This CDR3 spans 14 amino acids. V lost 4 bases, J lost 7 bases, and 6 bases stayed unmatched. The CDR3 bases are TGTGCCAGCAGTTCCAGGACAGGGACCCAGCCCCAGCATTTT. It codes for CASSSRTGTQPQHF.

The CDR3 coding sequence is TGTGCCAGCAGCTCCCTGGGGGGGGACGAGCAGTACTTC. Protein: CASSSLGGDEQYF. The J gene is TRBJ2-7, the V gene TRBV7-6, with 7 positions matching TRBD2. V was pared by 4 bases and J by 5 bases, with 5 bases of the junction left unmatched. The CDR3 contains 13 residues. CDR1 and CDR2 from the germline V gene are SGHVS and FNYEAQ.

This clone was seen once. The chain employs TRBV5-1 and TRBJ1-4; 9 bases agree with TRBD1. The CDR3 length is 13 residues. Per germline, CDR1 SGHRS and CDR2 YFSETQ. V gave up 2 bases and J gave up 16 bases; unmatched junction bases: 9. Here the CDR3 DNA reads TGCGCCAGCAGCTTAGGACGGGACAGGGAAAAGTTTTTT. Protein sequence: CASSLGRDREKFF.

The chain carries TRBV30 and TRBJ1-2, with 11 bases fitting TRBD1. CDR1 is GTSNPN, CDR2 SVGIG, per germline (reference sequence). J gave up 7 bases and V 2 bases, and 9 bases lay outside the gene matches. The CDR3 is 15 amino acids. This CDR3 is CAWSSYPGQGGGYTF. The CDR3 nucleotides are TGTGCCTGGAGTTCTTACCCGGGACAGGGGGGTGGCTACACCTTC.

The chain joins TRBV11-2 to TRBJ1-4; TRBD1 aligns across 8 bases. Germline CDR1 reads SGHAT; CDR2 reads FQNNGV. This CDR3 spans 12 amino acids. J gave up 7 bases and V 7 bases, and 2 bases lay outside the gene matches. This chain's CDR3 is CASKQGVEKLFF. CDR3 nucleotides: TGTGCCAGCAAACAGGGGGTTGAAAAACTGTTTTTT.

V and J are TRBV7-8 and TRBJ2-1, with 9 bases fitting TRBD2. The junction had 11 bases not matched to a gene; V was cut back by 3 bases and J by 5 bases. This CDR3 comprises 17 residues. Germline V gene data show CDR1 as SGHVS and CDR2 as FQNEAQ. The CDR3: CASSLGGGLAGNNEQFF. The DNA for the CDR3 is TGTGCCAGCAGCTTGGGAGGGGGGCTAGCGGGGAACAATGAGCAGTTCTTC. Filled out from reference TRBV7-8 and TRBJ2-1, the complete variable domain reads GAGVSQSPRYKVAKRGQDVALRCDPISGHVSLFWYQQALGQGPEFLTYFQNEAQLDKSGLPSDRFFAERPEGSVSTLKIQRTQQEDSAVYLCASSLGGGLAGNNEQFFGPGTRLTVL.

The rearrangement uses TRBV19 and TRBJ2-7; D perhaps matches TRBD1 (6 bases). V lost 6 bases, J lost 2 bases, and 11 bases lay in between. Germline CDR1 and CDR2: LNHDA and SQIVND (reference sequence). There are 13 residues in the CDR3. The CDR3 sequence is CASSLDRTYEQYF. DNA of the CDR3: TGTGCCAGTAGCCTAGACAGGACCTACGAGCAGTACTTC.

CDR3 in amino acids: CASSLEPGYQETQYF. The CDR3 coding sequence is TGTGCCAGCAGCTTAGAGCCAGGGTACCAAGAGACCCAGTACTTC. V usage is TRBV7-2 and J usage is TRBJ2-5; D perhaps matches TRBD1 (5 bases). Germline assignment: CDR1 SGHTA and CDR2 FQGNSA. V lost 1 base and J lost 0, with 9 bases in between. There are 15 residues in the CDR3.

V and J are TRBV11-3 and TRBJ2-1; possibly TRBD2 for D (5 bases). The V gene's germline CDR1 is SGHNT and CDR2 YENEEA. V lost 4 bases, J lost 0 bases, and 13 bases lay in between. The CDR3 has 16 amino acids. The CDR3 here is CASSSRAGSSYNEQFF. The CDR3, as DNA: TGTGCCAGCAGCTCGAGGGCGGGCAGCTCCTACAATGAGCAGTTCTTC.

This chain connects TRBV14 to TRBJ1-2; D is unresolved. The CDR3 has 12 amino acids. Trimming stripped 4 bases from V and 8 bases from J, with 11 bases between. Germline CDR1 SGHDN, CDR2 FVKESK. Written as DNA, the CDR3 is TGTGCCAGCAGCCGGGGAACGGGGGGCTACACCTTC. Amino acids: CASSRGTGGYTF.

V and J are TRBV7-3 and TRBJ2-3; D is perhaps TRBD2 (5 bases). Germline CDR1 SGHTA, CDR2 FQGTGA. There are 15 residues in the CDR3. Trimming took off 1 base at V and 1 base at J, with 9 bases between the two ends. The DNA of the CDR3 is TGTGCCAGCAGCTTAATTGCGGGCCGCACAGATACGCAGTATTTT. Translating it yields CASSLIAGRTDTQYF. Based on the CDR3 plus reference TRBV7-3 and TRBJ2-3, the full variable domain is GAGVSQTPSNKVTEKGKYVELRCDPISGHTALYWYRQSLGQGPEFLIYFQGTGAADDSGLPNDRFFAVRPEGSVSTLKIQRTERGDSAVYLCASSLIAGRTDTQYFGPGTRLTVL.

The rearrangement joins TRBV28 to TRBJ2-7; either TRBD1 or TRBD2 may supply D (5 bases each). V gave up 2 bases and J gave up 2 bases, with 10 bases separating them. The germline CDR1 and CDR2 sequences are MDHEN and SYDVKM. The CDR3 covers 14 residues. CDR3 DNA: TGTGCCAGCAGTTTAGATCGGGGCACCTACGAGCAGTACTTC. It yields the protein CASSLDRGTYEQYF. The complete variable domain, with remaining parts taken from reference TRBV28 and TRBJ2-7, reads DVKVTQSSRYLVKRTGEKVFLECVQDMDHENMFWYRQDPGLGLRLIYFSYDVKMKEKGDIPEGYSVSREKKERFSLILESASTNQTSMYLCASSLDRGTYEQYFGPGTRLTVT.

This chain uses TRBV19 with TRBJ1-2; 10 bases are a match to TRBD1. Germline V lookup: CDR1 LNHDA, CDR2 SQIVND (reference sequence). V trimming: 4 bases; J trimming: 6 bases; junction bases outside the gene matches: 8. CDR3 size: 15 residues. The CDR3 protein is CASSRRQGAGDGYTF. As DNA, the CDR3 is TGTGCCAGTAGTAGAAGACAGGGGGCAGGAGATGGCTACACCTTC.